Listed below are T cell receptor beta chains from one sample, sequenced in a study of metastatic and nonmetastatic thyroid tumors. TCRdb used MiXCR to call clones anew from the PCR reads. This sample has about 30,000 clones; around 4% occur once, and the top ten carry around a fifth. Sequenced input: blood. These receptors all come from a female donor with papillary thyroid cancer or a benign thyroid nodule (not recorded which). Some clones in this sample may be carry-over from other donors' samples. Both conserved end residues are trimmed from each CDR3.

V: TRBV6-5
J: TRBJ1-5
CDR3: ASSYSNFGNQPQH

V: TRBV18
J: TRBJ2-3
CDR3: ASSPGTGASTDTQY

V: TRBV19
J: TRBJ1-1
CDR3: ASSIVAGTNTEAF

V: TRBV19
J: TRBJ2-7
CDR3: ASRKGYEQY

V: TRBV7-9
J: TRBJ2-3
CDR3: ASSSPPGIGITDTQY

V: TRBV28
J: TRBJ1-6
CDR3: ASCGAGFASYNSPLH

V: TRBV5-5
J: TRBJ2-6
CDR3: ASSLLSGANVLT

V: TRBV20-1
J: TRBJ2-3
CDR3: SALLANTDTQY

V: TRBV20-1
J: TRBJ1-2
CDR3: SARVSVFYGYT

V: TRBV5-1
J: TRBJ2-4
CDR3: ASSSGTTWGNIQY

V: TRBV6-1
J: TRBJ1-3
CDR3: ASSYSAGQTSSGNTIY

V: TRBV7-9
J: TRBJ2-7
CDR3: ASSLSVSREKNEQY

V: TRBV6-1
J: TRBJ1-1
CDR3: ASTEGPANTEAF

V: TRBV7-9
J: TRBJ2-1
CDR3: ASSLTYSGLADKKYNEQF

V: TRBV6-1
J: TRBJ1-1
CDR3: ASSETGTERSEAF

V: TRBV25-1
J: TRBJ1-1
CDR3: AARGGNTEAF

V: TRBV9
J: TRBJ2-7
CDR3: ARFYEQY

V: TRBV6-1
J: TRBJ1-2
CDR3: ASSVRTDNYGYT

V: TRBV10-3
J: TRBJ2-2
CDR3: AISGQNTGELF

V: TRBV20-1
J: TRBJ1-4
CDR3: SAVERQGVAKLF

V: TRBV28
J: TRBJ1-4
CDR3: ASSLWSGSNEKLF

V: TRBV19
J: TRBJ2-1
CDR3: ASSAKRQALGEKEQF

V: TRBV6-1
J: TRBJ1-1
CDR3: ASSAGQGEAF

V: TRBV4-1
J: TRBJ2-7
CDR3: ASSQEAAGTYEQY

V: TRBV3-1
J: TRBJ1-3
CDR3: ASSPWTGPSSGNTIY

V: TRBV20-1
J: TRBJ2-2
CDR3: SARPTGNTGELF

V: TRBV20-1
J: TRBJ2-7
CDR3: SSIGGYEQY

V: TRBV11-2
J: TRBJ1-2
CDR3: ASSSLNRGVGYGYT

V: TRBV20-1
J: TRBJ2-1
CDR3: SARDSGGKYNEQF

V: TRBV11-3
J: TRBJ2-5
CDR3: ASSLDISRKETQY

V: TRBV20-1
J: TRBJ2-3
CDR3: SAPRDRVGDTQY

V: TRBV11-3
J: TRBJ1-2
CDR3: ASSGAGLGFYGYT

V: TRBV6-1
J: TRBJ1-4
CDR3: ASTRGSYEKLF

V: TRBV6-5
J: TRBJ1-5
CDR3: ASSPQENQPQH

V: TRBV20-1
J: TRBJ2-1
CDR3: SARGEREGGNEQF

V: TRBV20-1
J: TRBJ2-7
CDR3: SARGQGVEQY

V: TRBV6-1
J: TRBJ2-7
CDR3: ASSGGSYEQY

V: TRBV29-1
J: TRBJ1-1
CDR3: SVEGRDRNTEAF

V: TRBV7-8
J: TRBJ2-3
CDR3: ASSPYLRLAGVKNTQY

V: TRBV7-8
J: TRBJ2-2
CDR3: ASSLEVGELF